This T cell receptor (beta chain) was observed in a study of glioma-infiltrating T cells. Germline V gene sequence: CDR1 MNHEY, CDR2 SVGEGT. J lost 7 bases, V lost 10 bases, and 17 bases had no gene match. This CDR3 region has 15 residues. Whole-study results and caveats: Non-neoplastic patients had below-expected tissue-blood divergence, while all gliomas exceeded expectation. Only very few CDR3 sequences appeared in both tissue and blood.

Remarks on this clonotype: The target antigen is unknown.

The iRepertoire nested amplicon-rescue multiplex PCR amplified TCR alpha and beta CDR3s from RNA. Tissue mRNA or PBMC total RNA, 100-400 ng, went into one-step reverse transcription and amplification. TCRdb reprocessed the multiplex PCR reads via MiXCR and lists one record per CDR3 protein. The sample includes approximately 93,000 distinct CDR3 sequences, 35% to 50% of them seen just once. The chain combines TRBV6-2 or TRBV6-3 with TRBJ2-5, with 8 bases lining up with TRBD2. Sequencing was carried out using glioma tissue, nonneoplastic brain tissue, or PBMCs (not recorded which). The TCR was taken from a human donor with low-grade glioma or glioblastoma, undergoing nonglioma brain surgery, or in good health (not recorded which). The DNA for the CDR3 is TGTGCCATAGGGGAGAGGGCGGACCGGGAGGGGACCCAGTACTTC. It yields the protein CAIGERADREGTQYF.